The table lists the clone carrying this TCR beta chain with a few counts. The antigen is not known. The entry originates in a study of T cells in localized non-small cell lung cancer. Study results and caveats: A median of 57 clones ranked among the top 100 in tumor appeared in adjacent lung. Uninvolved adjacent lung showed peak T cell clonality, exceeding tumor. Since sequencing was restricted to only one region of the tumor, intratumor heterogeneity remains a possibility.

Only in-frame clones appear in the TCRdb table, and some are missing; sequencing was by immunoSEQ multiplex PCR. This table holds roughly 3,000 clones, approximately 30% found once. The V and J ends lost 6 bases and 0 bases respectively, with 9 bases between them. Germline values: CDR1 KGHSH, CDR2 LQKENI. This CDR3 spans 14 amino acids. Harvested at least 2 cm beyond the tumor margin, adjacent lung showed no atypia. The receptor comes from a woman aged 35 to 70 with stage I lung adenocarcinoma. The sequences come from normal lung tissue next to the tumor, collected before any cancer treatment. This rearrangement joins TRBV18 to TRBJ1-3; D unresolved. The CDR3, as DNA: TGTGCCAGCTCCCCTATACGCTCTGGAAACACCATATATTTT. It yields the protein CASSPIRSGNTIYF.